The 4 T cell receptor beta chains in this list originate from one sample, sequenced in a study of blood T cell repertoires in COVID-19. The table came from immunoSEQ multiplex PCR; TCRdb's copy has only in-frame clones and leaves some out. The table records over 200,000 clones, roughly nine tenths of them present only once. Material for sequencing was peripheral blood. Receptors were obtained from a young man with acute or convalescent COVID-19.

The chain links TRBV28 to TRBJ2-5; D not resolved. The CDR3 contains 11 residues. The V end was cut by 5 bases, the J end by 5 bases, with 6 bases between. The germline V gene encodes CDR1 MDHEN and CDR2 SYDVKM. The CDR3 coding sequence is TGTGCCAGCAGTCCTATGGAGACCCAGTACTTC. Its protein is CASSPMETQYF.

The gene calls are TRBV2 and TRBJ1-1, with D tentatively TRBD1 (5 bases). This CDR3 has 13 amino acids. Trimming pared 7 bases from V and 2 bases from J, leaving 11 bases between. Germline V gene data show CDR1 as SNHLY and CDR2 as FYNNEI. This CDR3 is CASKIDSNTEAFF. For the CDR3, the DNA is TGTGCCAGCAAGATCGACAGTAACACTGAAGCTTTCTTT.

The chain carries TRBV24-1 and TRBJ2-3, with 7 nucleotides matching TRBD2. CDR3 length equals 15 residues. The germline V gene has CDR1 KGHDR and CDR2 SFDVKD. Unmatched junction bases numbered 8, after V lost 9 bases and J lost 0 bases. The CDR3 region has the DNA TGTGCCACCGAAGGCAGCGGGGCTAGCACAGATACGCAGTATTTT. It codes for CATEGSGASTDTQYF.

DNA for the CDR3: TGTGCCAGCAGCGTAAATTTAGCCAGACAGGGTGGAAATACGCAGTATTTT. It codes for CASSVNLARQGGNTQYF. The chain recombines TRBV9 with TRBJ2-3, with 7 positions matching TRBD1. V lost 1 base to trimming and J lost 7 bases; unmatched junction nucleotides: 15. The CDR3 loop spans 17 amino acids. CDR1 and CDR2 (germline): SGDLS, YYNGEE.